This paragraph covers one T cell receptor beta chain sequence. Germline assignment: CDR1 LNHDA and CDR2 SQIVND (reference sequence). V gave up 4 bases and J gave up 0 bases, with 10 bases separating them. This CDR3 has 14 residues. Here immunoSEQ multiplex PCR was the method, and the copy in TCRdb shows in-frame clones only, minus some. The sample holds 45,000 or so clones, more than 70% seen once. This record belongs to a study of PD-1 blockade in classical Hodgkin lymphoma. Brentuximab vedotin exposure varied, and every patient relapsed after autologous stem cell transplantation. The V gene is TRBV19, the J gene TRBJ2-7; no firm D call. The sequence came from a human donor with classical Hodgkin lymphoma. The sample in question was peripheral blood mononuclear cells (PBMCs), obtained at baseline. The CDR3 loop is CASSTRPNSYEQYF. In DNA form, the CDR3 reads TGTGCCAGTAGTACCCGACCTAACTCCTACGAGCAGTACTTC.